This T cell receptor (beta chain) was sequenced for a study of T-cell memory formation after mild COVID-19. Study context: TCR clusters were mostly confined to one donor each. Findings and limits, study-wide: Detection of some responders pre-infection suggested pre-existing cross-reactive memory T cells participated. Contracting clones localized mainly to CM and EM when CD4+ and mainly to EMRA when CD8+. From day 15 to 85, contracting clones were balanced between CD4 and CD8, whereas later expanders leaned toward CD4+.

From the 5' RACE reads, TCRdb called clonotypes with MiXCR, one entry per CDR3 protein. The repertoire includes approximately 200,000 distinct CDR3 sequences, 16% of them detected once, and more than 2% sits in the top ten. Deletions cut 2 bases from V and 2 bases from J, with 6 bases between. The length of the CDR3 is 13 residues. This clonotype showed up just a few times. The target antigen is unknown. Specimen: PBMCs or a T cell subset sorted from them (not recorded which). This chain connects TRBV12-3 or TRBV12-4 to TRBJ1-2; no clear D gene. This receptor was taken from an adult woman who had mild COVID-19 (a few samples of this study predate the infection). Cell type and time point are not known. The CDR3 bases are TGTGCCAGCAGTTTACAGGTGAACTATGGCTACACCTTC. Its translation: CASSLQVNYGYTF.